This T cell receptor (beta chain) was identified in a study of shared clonotypes between healthy human individuals. The table came from immunoSEQ multiplex PCR; TCRdb's copy has only in-frame clones and leaves some out. In the table there are around 2,000,000 clones, approximately 94% of which are singletons. The V gene lost 1 base and the J gene lost 6 bases, with 10 bases spanning the gap. The germline V gene encodes CDR1 LNHDA and CDR2 SQIVND (reference sequence). The CDR3 is made up of 14 amino acids. CD45RO-negative CD8 cells positively selected for CCR7 made up the naive population, which excluded terminally differentiated effector memory CD45RA+ cells.

The sequencing sample was made of naive CD8+ T cells from PBMCs. This TCR came from a man aged 18 to 29 in good health. Some clones in this sample may be carry-over from other donors' samples. The chain is built from TRBV19 and TRBJ2-1; D might be TRBD1 (6 bases). The CDR3 DNA is TGTGCCAGTAGTATAGGTGGGGGCTTCAATGAGCAGTTCTTC. Residues: CASSIGGGFNEQFF.